The present entry profiles one T cell receptor (beta chain) with its context. What it binds is unknown. Data came from immunoSEQ multiplex PCR; TCRdb stores just in-frame clones and leaves some out. The data contain around 30,000 clones, more than 55% of them seen just once; the ten biggest clones take up almost 10%. The data were taken from a study of vaccination effects on CD4 cells after COVID-19. With 10 days of culture completed, CD4+ T cells were isolated. The material sequenced was CD4+ T cells from PBMCs cultured without peptide, taken before COVID-19 vaccination. The clonotype comes from a human donor who received a COVID-19 vaccine.

This chain's CDR3 is CASSSGITYNEQFF. The CDR3 DNA reads TGCGCCAGCAGCTCAGGGATTACCTACAATGAGCAGTTCTTC. The chain uses TRBV5-1 and TRBJ2-1; a weak D match, TRBD1 (5 bases). This CDR3 spans 14 amino acids. V shed 3 bases and J shed 2 bases, with 9 bases lying between them. CDR1 and CDR2 (germline): SGHRS, YFSETQ.